A selection of T cell receptor beta chains follows, all from one sample in a study of identical twins. TCRdb re-analysed the 5' RACE reads in MiXCR, keeping a single row per CDR3 protein. The table includes around 470,000 distinct CDR3 sequences, about 14% detected once. This sample also belongs to another study, concerning yellow fever vaccine responses in identical twins.

The sequenced sample was CD4+ T cells sorted from blood. These receptors were collected from a woman aged 18-29 years in good health. The CDR3 runs from the conserved cysteine through the conserved F or W. D genes are given only for firm matches. Clone size is not always given. Where it is, it says once, few, many or a class for expanded clones.

>.|TRBJ2-7|TRBV28|.
CASRTTSSYEQYF
TGTGCCAGCAGAACGACTAGTTCTTACGAGCAGTACTTC
>.|TRBJ2-1|TRBV14|.
CASSQQGIEQFF
TGTGCCAGCAGCCAACAGGGTATTGAGCAGTTCTTC
>.|TRBJ2-7|TRBV12-3/TRBV12-4|TRBD1
CASSPKGTGSYEQYF
TGTGCCAGCAGTCCCAAAGGGACAGGGTCCTACGAGCAGTACTTC
>few|TRBJ2-1|TRBV7-9|TRBD2
CASSLPWRGGKNEQFF
TGTGCCAGCAGTCTCCCCTGGCGGGGGGGTAAAAATGAGCAGTTCTTC
>few|TRBJ2-3|TRBV7-2|TRBD2
CASSLRTSGSLWDTQYF
TGTGCCAGCAGCCTTAGGACTAGCGGGAGTTTGTGGGATACGCAGTATTTT
>few|TRBJ2-3|TRBV5-6|.
CASSRSGLKSTDTQYF
TGTGCCAGCAGCCGAAGTGGACTAAAAAGCACAGATACGCAGTATTTT
>.|TRBJ2-2|TRBV24-1|.
CATAGASNTEELFF
TGTGCCACCGCGGGGGCGTCGAACACCGAGGAGCTGTTTTTT
>few|TRBJ2-1|TRBV5-6|.
CASSTETVGANEQFF
TGTGCCAGCAGCACAGAAACAGTAGGGGCCAATGAGCAGTTCTTC
>many|TRBJ2-5|TRBV7-2|.
CASSWTTRETQYF
TGTGCCAGCAGCTGGACTACCCGAGAGACCCAGTACTTC
>.|TRBJ1-5|TRBV6-2/TRBV6-3|.
CASSPDRVNQPQHF
TGTGCCAGCAGTCCGGACAGAGTCAATCAGCCCCAGCATTTT
>.|TRBJ2-7|TRBV20-1|TRBD1
CSATGGEQYF
TGCAGTGCTACAGGGGGCGAGCAGTACTTC
>few|TRBJ2-7|TRBV6-2/TRBV6-3|.
CASSFTGTQDPGEQYF
TGTGCCAGCAGTTTCACCGGGACCCAAGATCCCGGCGAGCAGTACTTC
>.|TRBJ2-7|TRBV29-1|TRBD1
CSVEGDRVDEQYF
TGCAGCGTTGAAGGGGACAGGGTGGACGAGCAGTACTTC
>few|TRBJ2-2|TRBV9|.
CASSEEMYTGELFF
TGTGCCAGCAGCGAAGAGATGTACACCGGGGAGCTGTTTTTT
>.|TRBJ2-5|TRBV5-1|.
CASTLQETQYF
TGCGCCAGCACCCTCCAAGAGACCCAGTACTTC
>few|TRBJ2-7|TRBV3-1|TRBD1
CASSTRQGIYEQYF
TGTGCCAGCAGCACACGACAGGGTATCTACGAGCAGTACTTC
>.|TRBJ2-7|TRBV7-9|.
CASSLTTGKLSYEQYF
TGTGCCAGCAGCTTAACAACAGGAAAACTCTCCTACGAGCAGTACTTC
>.|TRBJ2-5|TRBV10-3|.
CAISKIRDNQETQYF
TGTGCCATCAGTAAAATCCGGGACAACCAAGAGACCCAGTACTTC
>few|TRBJ1-6|TRBV5-1|TRBD1
CASSLAGQGRSPLHF
TGCGCCAGCAGCTTGGCCGGACAGGGTAGATCACCCCTCCACTTT
>few|TRBJ2-3|TRBV4-1|.
CASSQGEFQYF
TGCGCCAGCAGCCAAGGAGAATTCCAGTATTTT
>.|TRBJ1-5|TRBV27|TRBD1
CASSTPGTGGKPQHF
TGTGCCAGCAGTACCCCCGGGACAGGGGGTAAGCCCCAGCATTTT
>.|TRBJ2-1|TRBV6-1|.
CASTPGIGGKQFF
TGTGCCAGCACCCCGGGGATAGGTGGAAAGCAGTTCTTC
>few|TRBJ2-1|TRBV6-5|.
CASTRWQDEQFF
TGTGCCAGCACACGATGGCAGGATGAGCAGTTCTTC
>few|TRBJ2-1|TRBV15|TRBD2
CATSRGTSGSNEQFF
TGTGCCACCAGCAGAGGGACTAGCGGGAGTAATGAGCAGTTCTTC
>.|TRBJ1-1|TRBV27|.
CASSAHSIGNTEAFF
TGTGCCAGCAGTGCCCACAGTATCGGGAACACTGAAGCTTTCTTT
>few|TRBJ2-3|TRBV6-5|TRBD2
CASSYSAGGSASTDTQYF
TGTGCCAGCAGTTACTCTGCGGGAGGGTCGGCTAGCACAGATACGCAGTATTTT
>.|TRBJ2-7|TRBV9|TRBD2
CASSVSASGAYEQYF
TGTGCCAGCAGCGTATCGGCTAGCGGAGCCTACGAGCAGTACTTC
>.|TRBJ2-3|TRBV3-1|TRBD2
CASSQASGVAADTQYF
TGTGCCAGCAGCCAAGCTAGCGGGGTAGCAGCAGATACGCAGTATTTT
>few|TRBJ2-1|TRBV7-2|TRBD2
CASSLAGGVSYNEQFF
TGTGCCAGCAGCTTAGCCGGGGGGGTTTCCTACAATGAGCAGTTCTTC